These T cell receptor beta chains were read from a single sample in a study of beta chain features in type 1 diabetes. Libraries were prepared by immunoSEQ multiplex PCR; TCRdb keeps only in-frame clonotypes and omits some of them. The profile shows around 250,000 clones, roughly 14% of them singletons. The sequencing input was naive CD4+ T cells from blood. These receptors were collected from a woman between 40 and 50 years old in good health. Each CDR3 is given with its conserved first and last residue. The D gene is left open where the match is weak. The listing skips clone size in some rows; elsewhere it reads once, few, many or a size class.

J gene: TRBJ2-3; clone size: few; D gene: -; V gene: TRBV5-1; CDR3 protein: CASSKGGIGDTQYF; CDR3 DNA: TGCGCCAGCAGCAAGGGGGGGATCGGAGATACGCAGTATTTT
J gene: TRBJ1-6; clone size: -; D gene: -; V gene: TRBV18; CDR3 protein: CASSPGHNLISPLHF; CDR3 DNA: TGTGCCAGCTCACCGGGACATAATCTTATTTCACCCCTCCACTTT
J gene: TRBJ2-1; clone size: -; D gene: -; V gene: TRBV7-2; CDR3 protein: CASSLGTRTYEQFF; CDR3 DNA: TGTGCCAGCAGCTTAGGAACTAGAACCTATGAGCAGTTCTTC
J gene: TRBJ2-5; clone size: few; D gene: -; V gene: TRBV5-4; CDR3 protein: CASSLGGEETQYF; CDR3 DNA: TGTGCCAGCAGCTTGGGGGGGGAAGAGACCCAGTACTTC
J gene: TRBJ2-5; clone size: -; D gene: -; V gene: TRBV11-2; CDR3 protein: CASSLEGRETQYF; CDR3 DNA: TGTGCCAGCAGCTTAGAGGGCAGGGAGACCCAGTACTTC
J gene: TRBJ2-1; clone size: many; D gene: TRBD1; V gene: TRBV7-9; CDR3 protein: CASSLGTGVYNEQFF; CDR3 DNA: TGTGCCAGCAGCTTGGGGACAGGGGTCTACAATGAGCAGTTCTTC
J gene: TRBJ2-5; clone size: -; D gene: TRBD2; V gene: TRBV10-3; CDR3 protein: CAIAKAGGSQETQYF; CDR3 DNA: TGTGCCATCGCTAAGGCGGGAGGATCTCAAGAGACCCAGTACTTC
J gene: TRBJ2-2; clone size: -; D gene: -; V gene: TRBV5-4; CDR3 protein: CASSSIWGANTGELFF; CDR3 DNA: TGTGCCAGCAGCTCGATATGGGGGGCGAACACCGGGGAGCTGTTTTTT
J gene: TRBJ1-2; clone size: -; D gene: TRBD1; V gene: TRBV5-1; CDR3 protein: CASSGDREGYTF; CDR3 DNA: TGCGCCAGCAGCGGGGACAGGGAAGGCTACACCTTC
J gene: TRBJ2-2; clone size: -; D gene: TRBD2; V gene: TRBV7-9; CDR3 protein: CASSPRPAGGLYTGELFF; CDR3 DNA: TGTGCCAGCAGCCCTAGGCCCGCGGGGGGTCTCTACACCGGGGAGCTGTTTTTT
J gene: TRBJ1-4; clone size: -; D gene: -; V gene: TRBV18; CDR3 protein: CASSPPQGAREKLFF; CDR3 DNA: TGTGCCAGCTCACCACCGCAAGGGGCGCGTGAAAAACTGTTTTTT
J gene: TRBJ2-3; clone size: few; D gene: -; V gene: TRBV15; CDR3 protein: CATSRDSGTDTQYF; CDR3 DNA: TGTGCCACCAGCAGAGATTCCGGGACAGATACGCAGTATTTT
J gene: TRBJ1-1; clone size: -; D gene: TRBD1; V gene: TRBV2; CDR3 protein: CASSRTGGDTEAFF; CDR3 DNA: TGTGCCAGCAGTCGGACAGGGGGAGACACTGAAGCTTTCTTT
J gene: TRBJ2-4; clone size: -; D gene: TRBD1; V gene: TRBV6-6; CDR3 protein: CASSYPRQGAWIQYF; CDR3 DNA: TGTGCCAGCAGTTACCCCAGACAGGGGGCCTGGATTCAGTACTTC
J gene: TRBJ1-2; clone size: -; D gene: TRBD1; V gene: TRBV2; CDR3 protein: CASRPKGTGANGYTF; CDR3 DNA: TGTGCCAGCAGACCCAAAGGGACAGGGGCGAATGGCTACACCTTC
J gene: TRBJ2-5; clone size: few; D gene: -; V gene: TRBV6-5; CDR3 protein: CASSSQEGNSAETQYF; CDR3 DNA: TGTGCCAGCAGTTCCCAGGAGGGGAATAGTGCAGAGACCCAGTACTTC
J gene: TRBJ2-7; clone size: -; D gene: -; V gene: TRBV6-6; CDR3 protein: CASSLGYEQYF; CDR3 DNA: TGTGCCAGCAGTCTAGGCTACGAGCAGTACTTC
J gene: TRBJ2-3; clone size: few; D gene: -; V gene: TRBV18; CDR3 protein: CASSPLGQVSTDTQYF; CDR3 DNA: TGTGCCAGCTCACCGCTGGGGCAGGTAAGCACAGATACGCAGTATTTT
J gene: TRBJ2-7; clone size: many; D gene: -; V gene: TRBV23-1; CDR3 protein: CASSSGGEQYF; CDR3 DNA: TGCGCCAGCAGCTCCGGGGGCGAGCAGTACTTC
J gene: TRBJ2-4; clone size: -; D gene: -; V gene: TRBV2; CDR3 protein: CASRGLAKNIQYF; CDR3 DNA: TGTGCCAGCAGGGGGCTAGCCAAAAACATTCAGTACTTC
J gene: TRBJ2-7; clone size: few; D gene: TRBD2; V gene: TRBV7-2; CDR3 protein: CASSLTSGGGYEQYF; CDR3 DNA: TGTGCCAGCAGCCTCACTAGCGGGGGAGGGTACGAGCAGTACTTC
J gene: TRBJ2-6; clone size: -; D gene: -; V gene: TRBV29-1; CDR3 protein: CSVAPTGANVLTF; CDR3 DNA: TGCAGCGTTGCCCCGACAGGGGCCAACGTCCTGACTTTC
J gene: TRBJ2-3; clone size: -; D gene: TRBD2; V gene: TRBV9; CDR3 protein: CASNPKSWGGTDTQYF; CDR3 DNA: TGTGCCAGCAACCCCAAGTCCTGGGGGGGGACAGATACGCAGTATTTT
J gene: TRBJ2-3; clone size: -; D gene: -; V gene: TRBV6-1; CDR3 protein: CATPSTDGTDTQYF; CDR3 DNA: TGTGCCACCCCCAGTACCGATGGCACAGATACGCAGTATTTT
J gene: TRBJ2-1; clone size: -; D gene: TRBD1; V gene: TRBV14; CDR3 protein: CASSLQGAGYNEQFF; CDR3 DNA: TGTGCCAGCAGCCTTCAGGGGGCCGGCTACAATGAGCAGTTCTTC
J gene: TRBJ2-3; clone size: few; D gene: TRBD1; V gene: TRBV5-1; CDR3 protein: CASSGQGDFTDTQYF; CDR3 DNA: TGCGCCAGCAGTGGACAGGGGGATTTCACAGATACGCAGTATTTT
J gene: TRBJ2-7; clone size: -; D gene: TRBD1; V gene: TRBV2; CDR3 protein: CASSEAGTGGYEQYF; CDR3 DNA: TGTGCCAGCAGTGAAGCCGGGACAGGGGGCTACGAGCAGTACTTC
J gene: TRBJ2-5; clone size: few; D gene: -; V gene: TRBV23-1; CDR3 protein: CASSPVRGTEWWTQYF; CDR3 DNA: TGCGCCAGCAGCCCCGTCCGCGGGACGGAATGGTGGACCCAGTACTTC
J gene: TRBJ2-3; clone size: -; D gene: -; V gene: TRBV2; CDR3 protein: CASSGVGGSTDTQYF; CDR3 DNA: TGTGCCAGCAGTGGAGTAGGGGGAAGCACAGATACGCAGTATTTT
J gene: TRBJ2-7; clone size: few; D gene: TRBD1; V gene: TRBV4-2; CDR3 protein: CASSQDLDLTGGAPSYEQYF; CDR3 DNA: TGTGCCAGCAGCCAAGATCTTGACCTCACAGGGGGAGCCCCCTCCTACGAGCAGTACTTC
J gene: TRBJ1-2; clone size: -; D gene: TRBD1; V gene: TRBV28; CDR3 protein: CASSQRQGGYGYTF; CDR3 DNA: TGTGCCAGCAGTCAAAGACAGGGGGGCTATGGCTACACCTTC
J gene: TRBJ1-6; clone size: -; D gene: TRBD1; V gene: TRBV7-6; CDR3 protein: CASSSGQGGSPLHF; CDR3 DNA: TGTGCCAGCAGCTCGGGACAGGGAGGGTCACCCCTCCACTTT
J gene: TRBJ1-4; clone size: few; D gene: -; V gene: TRBV9; CDR3 protein: CASSVDGFEKLFF; CDR3 DNA: TGTGCCAGCAGCGTAGACGGTTTCGAAAAACTGTTTTTT